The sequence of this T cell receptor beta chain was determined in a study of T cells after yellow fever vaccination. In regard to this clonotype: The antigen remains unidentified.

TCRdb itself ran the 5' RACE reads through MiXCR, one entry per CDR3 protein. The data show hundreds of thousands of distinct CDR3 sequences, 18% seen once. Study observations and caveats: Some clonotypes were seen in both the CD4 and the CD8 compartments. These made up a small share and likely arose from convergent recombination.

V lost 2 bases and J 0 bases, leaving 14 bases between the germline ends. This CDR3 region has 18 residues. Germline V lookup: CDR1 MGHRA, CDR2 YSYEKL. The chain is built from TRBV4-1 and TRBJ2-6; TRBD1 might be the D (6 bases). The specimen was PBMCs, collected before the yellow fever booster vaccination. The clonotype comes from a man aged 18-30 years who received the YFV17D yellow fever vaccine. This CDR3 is CASSQRGHPISGANVLTF. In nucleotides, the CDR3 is TGCGCCAGCAGCCAACGGGGACACCCCATCTCTGGGGCCAACGTCCTGACTTTC.